This T cell receptor (beta chain) emerged from a study of blood T cells in healthy people across ages. Sample-barcoded 5' priming and a J-beta primer mix drove a second PCR of 7 to 11 cycles. Template switching added a 12-random-nucleotide identifier to every cDNA molecule. TCRdb redid the calling of the 5' RACE reads with MiXCR, one entry per CDR3 protein. The sample consists of approximately 1.5 million distinct CDR3 sequences, approximately 32% of them appearing once. Concerning this clonotype: Its antigen is unknown.

Whole-study findings and limits: The long-lived group displayed more naive CD4+ cells, plus higher diversity, than the aged donors did.

The sample, around 9.9 milliliters of peripheral blood, was drawn from each donor. This receptor was taken from a young woman in good health. Specimen: blood.

CDR3 in DNA: TGCAGTGCTAGGCTGTACAATCAGCCCCAGCATTTT. It specifies CSARLYNQPQHF. This chain joins TRBV20-1 and TRBJ1-5; D is undetermined. This CDR3 is built from 12 residues. From germline, CDR1 is DFQATT and CDR2 SNEGSKA (reference sequence). V dropped 3 bases and J dropped 3 bases, with 6 bases sitting between them.